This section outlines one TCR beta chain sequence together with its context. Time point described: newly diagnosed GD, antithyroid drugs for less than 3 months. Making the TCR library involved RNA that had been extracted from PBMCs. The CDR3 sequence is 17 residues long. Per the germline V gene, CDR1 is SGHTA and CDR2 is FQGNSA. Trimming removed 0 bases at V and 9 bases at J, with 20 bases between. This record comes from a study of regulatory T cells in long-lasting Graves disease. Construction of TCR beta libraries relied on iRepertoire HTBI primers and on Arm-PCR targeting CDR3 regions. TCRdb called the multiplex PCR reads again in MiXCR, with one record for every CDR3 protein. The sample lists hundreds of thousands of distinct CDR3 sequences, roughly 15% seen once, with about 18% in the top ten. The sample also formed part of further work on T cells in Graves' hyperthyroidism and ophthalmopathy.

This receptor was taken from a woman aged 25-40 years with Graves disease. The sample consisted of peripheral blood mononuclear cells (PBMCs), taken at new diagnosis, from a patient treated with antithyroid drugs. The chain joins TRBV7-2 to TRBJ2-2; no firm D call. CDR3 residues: CASSLAPGTASSRELFF. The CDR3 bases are TGTGCCAGCAGCTTAGCTCCCGGCACAGCTTCGTCCAGGGAGCTGTTTTTT.